This T cell receptor beta chain stems from a study of blood T cell repertoires in COVID-19. Per the original data handling: Amplification of reference gene primers provided the estimated nucleated cell counts. Measured with immunoSEQ multiplex PCR; TCRdb has only the in-frame clones, and not every one. V, J and clone size are those of that table, while D and trimming were read from the DNA. Among about 180,000 clones listed, around 73% were seen once. There are 15 residues in the CDR3. V dropped 0 bases and J dropped 5 bases, with 10 bases sitting between them. Germline V gene sequence: CDR1 MNHNS, CDR2 SASEGT. Two negative PCRs, clearance, or symptom resolution had been documented for recovered Cohort 3 donors.

The sequenced sample consisted of PBMCs or T cells enriched from blood (not recorded which). The clonotype comes from a woman in her forties or fifties who had recovered from COVID-19. The V and J genes are TRBV6-1 and TRBJ1-4; D possibly corresponds to TRBD1 (6 bases). DNA for the CDR3: TGTGCCAGCAGTGAAGCAATACAGGGAAATGAAAAACTGTTTTTT. Residues: CASSEAIQGNEKLFF.